These T cell receptor beta chains were read from a single sample in a study of cytomegalovirus exposure and HLA in healthy donors. Only in-frame clones appear in the TCRdb table, and some are missing; sequencing was by immunoSEQ multiplex PCR. The data show around 170,000 clones, with around 80% seen just once and 0.69% held by the top ten. The sequencing sample was made of PBMCs. These TCRs come from a woman aged 40 to 50 in good health and CMV-seronegative. Both conserved end residues are part of each CDR3. A D gene is named only where the DNA matches it firmly. Rows give clone size only sometimes, using once, few, many, or a class for an expanded clone.

J gene,D gene,clone size,V gene,CDR3 DNA,CDR3 protein
TRBJ2-7,TRBD2,.,TRBV5-1,TGCGCCAGCAGCTTGGCGGGGGGTCGCTCCTACGAGCAGTACTTC,CASSLAGGRSYEQYF
TRBJ1-5,.,.,TRBV19,TGTGCCAGTACCCTCACTGCCTCCAGCAATCAGCCCCAGCATTTT,CASTLTASSNQPQHF
TRBJ1-6,.,.,TRBV19,TGTGCCAGTAGCCACCCAGGCCAAGATAATTCACCCCTCCACTTT,CASSHPGQDNSPLHF
TRBJ2-3,.,.,TRBV6-8,TGTGCCAGCAGTTACTCGACTAGAACCGGCACAGATACGCAGTATTTT,CASSYSTRTGTDTQYF
TRBJ2-7,TRBD1,.,TRBV5-1,TGCGCCAGCAGCCCTGTTGGAGAGCGGACAGGGATGAAATACGAGCAGTACTTC,CASSPVGERTGMKYEQYF
TRBJ1-2,TRBD1,.,TRBV7-9,TGTGCCAGCAGCTCCTCACTCGACAGGGGCTATGGCTACACCTTC,CASSSSLDRGYGYTF
TRBJ1-5,TRBD1,few,TRBV2,TGTGCCAGCAGCGGACAGGGAGGGAATCAGCCCCAGCATTTT,CASSGQGGNQPQHF
TRBJ1-2,.,.,TRBV7-9,TGTGCCAGCAGCAATGGGCACCTCTATGGCTACACCTTC,CASSNGHLYGYTF
TRBJ1-2,.,.,TRBV30,TGTGCCTGGGATGCGGATGGCTACACCTTC,CAWDADGYTF
TRBJ2-1,TRBD1,once,TRBV5-1,TGCGCCAGCAGCTCGACAGGGATGAGCTCCTACAATGAGCAGTTCTTC,CASSSTGMSSYNEQFF
TRBJ1-5,.,.,TRBV5-4,TGTGCCAGCAGCTTGGCCGGGGGTGGCAGCAATCAGCCCCAGCATTTT,CASSLAGGGSNQPQHF
TRBJ1-2,TRBD1,once,TRBV7-2,TGTGCCAGCAGCTTAGTAGGACAGGGGGCGGCTAACTATGGCTACACCTTC,CASSLVGQGAANYGYTF
TRBJ2-7,.,once,TRBV5-1,TGCGCCAGCAGTTTTCCCTGGACAAACTACGAGCAGTACTTC,CASSFPWTNYEQYF
TRBJ2-5,TRBD1,.,TRBV7-9,TGTGCCAGCAGCTTATTTCCGCCCCGGGACAGGGGGCTCGTGGAGACCCAGTACTTC,CASSLFPPRDRGLVETQYF
TRBJ2-4,TRBD1,few,TRBV5-1,TGCGCCAGCAGCGGAACGACAGGGAGTGGCATTCAGTACTTC,CASSGTTGSGIQYF
TRBJ1-2,TRBD1,.,TRBV7-9,TGTGCCAGCAGCCATATAAGGACAGGGGGAAACTATGGCTACACCTTC,CASSHIRTGGNYGYTF
TRBJ1-2,.,.,TRBV6-1,TGTGCCAGCAGTGAATTAGGGGGGGGAGTTGGCTACACCTTC,CASSELGGGVGYTF
TRBJ2-7,.,once,TRBV11-2,TGTGCCAGCAGCTCCCGGTTTGAGTCCTACGAGCAGTACTTC,CASSSRFESYEQYF
TRBJ2-1,TRBD2,.,TRBV5-1,TGCGCCAGCAGCGCCGGACTAGCGGGAGTAAATGAGCAGTTCTTC,CASSAGLAGVNEQFF
TRBJ1-2,.,.,TRBV7-9,TGTGCCAGCAGCTTAGGGACAGACTATGGCTACCCCTTC,CASSLGTDYGYPF
TRBJ2-7,.,.,TRBV11-1,TGTGCCAGCAGCTTAGCTAGCGGATACGAGCAGTACTTC,CASSLASGYEQYF
TRBJ2-2,.,.,TRBV30,TGTGCCTGGAACCGAGACAGTAACACCGGGGAGCTGTTTTTT,CAWNRDSNTGELFF
TRBJ1-2,.,.,TRBV5-1,TGCGCCAGCAGCTTGGACAGGGATGGCTACACCTTC,CASSLDRDGYTF
TRBJ1-2,TRBD1,few,TRBV5-4,TGTGCCAGCAGCTTTGGAACAGGGGGTCATTATGGCTACACCTTC,CASSFGTGGHYGYTF
TRBJ1-1,.,.,TRBV27,TGTGCCAGCAGTTCAAGGACAAGGGGGGGGAACACTGAAGCTTTCTTT,CASSSRTRGGNTEAFF
TRBJ2-1,.,.,TRBV6-6,TGTGCCAGCAGCGTCCGTACGCGTGAGCAGTTCTTC,CASSVRTREQFF
TRBJ1-3,.,once,TRBV5-4,TGTGCCAGCAGCTTGGGTGGGGGGGACTCTGGAAACACCATATATTTT,CASSLGGGDSGNTIYF
TRBJ2-7,.,.,TRBV28,TGTGCCAGCAGTTTGGGAGTCCCTTACGAGCAGTACTTC,CASSLGVPYEQYF
TRBJ2-7,.,.,TRBV19,TGTGCCAGTAGTCTCGGGGTATCTAGCTCCTACGAGCAGTACTTC,CASSLGVSSSYEQYF
TRBJ1-6,TRBD1,.,TRBV7-2,TGTGCCAGCAGCTTCACAGGGGTGAGCTCCTATAATTCACCCCTCCACTTT,CASSFTGVSSYNSPLHF
TRBJ2-7,TRBD1,few,TRBV5-6,TGTGCCAGCAGCCCGCCCGGGACAGGGTCTTACGAGCAGTACTTC,CASSPPGTGSYEQYF
TRBJ1-5,.,.,TRBV9,TGTGCCAGCAGCGTAGCAGGGGGCAATCAGCCCCAGCATTTT,CASSVAGGNQPQHF
TRBJ1-1,TRBD1,.,TRBV30,TGTGCCTGGAGTACGCTCACGGGACAGGGGGCGCGTGGCACTGAAGCTTTCTTT,CAWSTLTGQGARGTEAFF
TRBJ2-5,.,.,TRBV5-6,TGTGCCAGCAGCTTGATCAGGGAGACCCAGTACTTC,CASSLIRETQYF
TRBJ2-3,.,.,TRBV2,TGTGCCAGTTTCGGGCGGACTACTAGCACAGATACGCAGTATTTT,CASFGRTTSTDTQYF
TRBJ2-2,.,.,TRBV6-1,TGTGCCAGCAGATATACAGGGACCGGGGAGCTGTTTTTT,CASRYTGTGELFF
TRBJ1-5,.,few,TRBV19,TGTGCCAGTAGAACAGACAGGTTCCTTCAGCCCCAGCATTTT,CASRTDRFLQPQHF